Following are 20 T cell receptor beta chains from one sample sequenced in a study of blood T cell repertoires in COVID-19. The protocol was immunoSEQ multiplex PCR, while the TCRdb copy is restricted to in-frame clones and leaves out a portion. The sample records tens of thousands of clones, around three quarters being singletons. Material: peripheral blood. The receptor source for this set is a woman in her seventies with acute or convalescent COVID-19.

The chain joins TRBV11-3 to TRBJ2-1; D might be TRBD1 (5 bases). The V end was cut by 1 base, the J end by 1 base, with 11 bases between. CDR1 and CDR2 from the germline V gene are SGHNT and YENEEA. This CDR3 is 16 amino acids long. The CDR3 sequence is CASSLGTDTSYNEQFF. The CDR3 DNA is TGTGCCAGCAGCTTAGGAACGGACACATCCTACAATGAGCAGTTCTTC.

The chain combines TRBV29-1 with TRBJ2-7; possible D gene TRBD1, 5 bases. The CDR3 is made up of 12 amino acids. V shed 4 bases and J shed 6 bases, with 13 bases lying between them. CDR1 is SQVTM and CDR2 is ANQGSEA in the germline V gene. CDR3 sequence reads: CSVGGRVSEQYF. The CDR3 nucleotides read TGCAGCGTTGGCGGCAGGGTGTCCGAGCAGTACTTC.

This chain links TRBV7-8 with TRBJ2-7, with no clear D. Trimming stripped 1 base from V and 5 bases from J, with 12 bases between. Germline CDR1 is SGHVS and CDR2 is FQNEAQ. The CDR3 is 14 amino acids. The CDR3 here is CASSLVGLYDEQYF. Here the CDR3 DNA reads TGTGCCAGCAGCTTAGTGGGCCTTTACGACGAGCAGTACTTC.

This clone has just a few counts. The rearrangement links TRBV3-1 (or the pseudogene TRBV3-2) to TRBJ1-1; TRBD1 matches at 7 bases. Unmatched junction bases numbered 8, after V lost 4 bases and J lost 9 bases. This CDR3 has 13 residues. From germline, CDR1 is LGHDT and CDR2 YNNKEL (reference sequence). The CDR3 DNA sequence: TGTGCCAGCAGCCCAGGGGCAGGGGGAAAAGCTTTCTTT. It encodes CASSPGAGGKAFF.

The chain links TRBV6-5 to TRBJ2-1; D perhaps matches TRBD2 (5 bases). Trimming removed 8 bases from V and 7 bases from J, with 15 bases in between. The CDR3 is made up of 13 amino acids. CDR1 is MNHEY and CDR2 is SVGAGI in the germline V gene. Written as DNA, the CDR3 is TGTGCCAGCGAGGGCAGTCTGGGGAATGAGCAGTTCTTC. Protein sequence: CASEGSLGNEQFF.

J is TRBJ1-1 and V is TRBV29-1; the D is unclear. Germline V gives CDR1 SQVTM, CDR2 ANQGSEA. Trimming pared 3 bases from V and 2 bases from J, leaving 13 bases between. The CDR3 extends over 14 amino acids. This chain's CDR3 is CSVEAPGLNTEAFF. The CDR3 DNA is TGCAGCGTTGAGGCGCCAGGACTAAACACTGAAGCTTTCTTT.

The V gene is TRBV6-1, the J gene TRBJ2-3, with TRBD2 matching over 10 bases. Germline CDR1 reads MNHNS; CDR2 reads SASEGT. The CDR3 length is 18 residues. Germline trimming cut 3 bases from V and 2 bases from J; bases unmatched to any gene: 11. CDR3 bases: TGTGCCAGCAGTGACGACCTGTTAGCGGGAGGCACCACAGATACGCAGTATTTT. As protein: CASSDDLLAGGTTDTQYF.

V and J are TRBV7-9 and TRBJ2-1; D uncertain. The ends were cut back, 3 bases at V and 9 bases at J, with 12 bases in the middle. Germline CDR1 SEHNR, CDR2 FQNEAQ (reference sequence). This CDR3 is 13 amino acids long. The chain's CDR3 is CASSFVVVGEQFF. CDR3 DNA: TGTGCCAGCAGCTTCGTCGTGGTCGGTGAGCAGTTCTTC. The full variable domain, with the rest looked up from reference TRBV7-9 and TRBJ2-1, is DTGVSQNPRHKITKRGQNVTFRCDPISEHNRLYWYRQTLGQGPEFLTYFQNEAQLEKSRLLSDRFSAERPKGSFSTLEIQRTEQGDSAMYLCASSFVVVGEQFFGPGTRLTVL.

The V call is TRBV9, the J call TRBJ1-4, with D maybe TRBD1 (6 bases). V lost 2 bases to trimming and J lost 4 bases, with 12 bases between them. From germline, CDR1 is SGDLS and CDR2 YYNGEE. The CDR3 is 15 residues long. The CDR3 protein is CASSVFGTNNEKLFF. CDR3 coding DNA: TGTGCCAGCAGCGTTTTCGGGACAAATAATGAAAAACTGTTTTTT.

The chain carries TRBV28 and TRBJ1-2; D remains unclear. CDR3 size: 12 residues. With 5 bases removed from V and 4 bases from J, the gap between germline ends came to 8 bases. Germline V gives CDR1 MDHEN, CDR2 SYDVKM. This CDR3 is CASSPQVYGYTF. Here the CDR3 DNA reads TGTGCCAGCAGTCCCCAGGTCTATGGCTACACCTTC.

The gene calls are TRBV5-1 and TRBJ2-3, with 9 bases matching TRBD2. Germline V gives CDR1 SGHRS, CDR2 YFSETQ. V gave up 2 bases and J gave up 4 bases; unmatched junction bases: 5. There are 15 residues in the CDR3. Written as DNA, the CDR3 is TGCGCCAGCAGCTTTTTAGCGGGAGTCCCAGATACGCAGTATTTT. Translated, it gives CASSFLAGVPDTQYF.

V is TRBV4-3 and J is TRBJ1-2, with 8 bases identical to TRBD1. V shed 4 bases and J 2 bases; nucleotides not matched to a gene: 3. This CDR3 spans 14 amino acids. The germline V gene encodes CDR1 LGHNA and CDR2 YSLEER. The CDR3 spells CASSPHRGNYGYTF. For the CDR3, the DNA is TGCGCCAGCAGCCCCCACAGGGGGAACTATGGCTACACCTTC.

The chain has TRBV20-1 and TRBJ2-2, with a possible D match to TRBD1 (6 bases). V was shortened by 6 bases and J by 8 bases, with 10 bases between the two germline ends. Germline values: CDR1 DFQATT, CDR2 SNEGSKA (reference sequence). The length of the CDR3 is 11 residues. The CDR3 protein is CSAQGSGELFF. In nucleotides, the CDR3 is TGCAGTGCGCAGGGGTCTGGGGAGCTGTTTTTT.

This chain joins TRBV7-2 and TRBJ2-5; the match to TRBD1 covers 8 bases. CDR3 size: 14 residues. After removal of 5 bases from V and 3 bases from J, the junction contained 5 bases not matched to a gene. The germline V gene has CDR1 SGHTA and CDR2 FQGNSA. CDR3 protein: CASSAYRGEETQYF. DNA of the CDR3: TGTGCCAGCAGCGCATACAGGGGGGAAGAGACCCAGTACTTC.

For the CDR3, the DNA is TGCGCCAGCAGCGGAGGGTCTAACTATGGCTACACCTTC. This translates into CASSGGSNYGYTF. The chain has TRBV5-1 and TRBJ1-2; D gene unclear. V was shortened by 4 bases and J by 0 bases, with 7 bases between the two germline ends. The germline gives CDR1 SGHRS, CDR2 YFSETQ. CDR3 length: 13 amino acids.

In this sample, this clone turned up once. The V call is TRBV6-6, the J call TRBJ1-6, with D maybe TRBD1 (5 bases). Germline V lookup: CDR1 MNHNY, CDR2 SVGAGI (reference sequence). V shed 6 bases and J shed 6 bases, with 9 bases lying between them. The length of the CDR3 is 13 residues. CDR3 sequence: CASRDTSNSPLHF. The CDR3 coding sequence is TGTGCCAGCAGGGACACTTCTAATTCACCCCTCCACTTT.

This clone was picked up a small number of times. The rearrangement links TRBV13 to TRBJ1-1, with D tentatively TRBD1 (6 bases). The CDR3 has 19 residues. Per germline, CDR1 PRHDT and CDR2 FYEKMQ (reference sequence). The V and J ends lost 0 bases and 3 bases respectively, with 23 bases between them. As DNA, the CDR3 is TGTGCCAGCAGCTTAGGCGGGTGGCTTCCTGTCGAGGGGGACACTGAAGCTTTCTTT. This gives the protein CASSLGGWLPVEGDTEAFF.

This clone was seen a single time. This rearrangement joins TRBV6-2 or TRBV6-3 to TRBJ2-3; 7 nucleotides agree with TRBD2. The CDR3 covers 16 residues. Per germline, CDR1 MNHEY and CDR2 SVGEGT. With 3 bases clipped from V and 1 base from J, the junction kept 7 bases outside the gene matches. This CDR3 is CASSYWRGRGTDTQYF. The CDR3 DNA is TGTGCCAGCAGTTATTGGCGGGGGAGGGGCACAGATACGCAGTATTTT.

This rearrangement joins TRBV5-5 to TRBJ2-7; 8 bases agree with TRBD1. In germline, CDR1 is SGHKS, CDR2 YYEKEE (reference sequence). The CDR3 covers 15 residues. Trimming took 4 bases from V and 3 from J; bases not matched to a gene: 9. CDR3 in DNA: TGTGCCAGCAGCCTAGGACAGGGCTGGTTCTACGAGCAGTACTTC. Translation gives CASSLGQGWFYEQYF.

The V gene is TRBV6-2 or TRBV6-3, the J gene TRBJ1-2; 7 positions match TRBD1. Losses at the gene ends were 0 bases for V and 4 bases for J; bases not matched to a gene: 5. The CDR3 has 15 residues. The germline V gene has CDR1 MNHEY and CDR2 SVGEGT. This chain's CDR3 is CASSYSRGLVYGYTF. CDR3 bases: TGTGCCAGCAGTTACTCGAGGGGGCTTGTCTATGGCTACACCTTC.